The entry that follows covers one T cell receptor beta chain sequence. These data come from a study of monozygotic twins with inflammatory bowel disease. The study subjected TCRalpha and TCRbeta cDNA to two nested PCRs of approximately 16 and 9 cycles. From the 5' RACE reads, TCRdb lists one entry per CDR3 protein and no DNA. This listing includes about 380,000 distinct CDR3 sequences. This CDR3 comprises 15 residues. The chain combines TRBV21-1 with TRBJ2-7; as DNA is missing, the TRBD2 call by TCRdb cannot be tested. TRBV21-1 is marked as a pseudogene. This clonotype was sampled from a human donor with ulcerative colitis or Crohn's disease, or a healthy co-twin of an affected twin (not recorded which). Sequencing was performed on blood. The CDR3 loop is CASNPGLTSLYEQYF.